The 28 T cell receptor beta chains presented below share a single source sample, sequenced in a study of regulatory dendritic cells for organ transplantation. These receptors' antigens are unknown. The repertoire was sequenced with immunoSEQ multiplex PCR; TCRdb's copy has only in-frame clones and lacks some. The specimen's table records 85 to 95 clones. The sequenced sample was dendritic cells cultured alone as a control. These receptor sequences come from a human donor in good health and provided the allogeneic stimulator dendritic cells.

The chain joins TRBV15 to TRBJ2-6; a weak D match, TRBD1 (5 bases). The CDR3 runs to 16 residues. Trimming shortened V by 4 bases and J by 4 bases, and 14 bases separated the two germline ends. The germline V gene has CDR1 LNHNV and CDR2 YYDKDF (reference sequence). CDR3 DNA sequence: TGTGCCACCAGCATCTCAAGGGGATCAGGGGCCAACGTCCTGACTTTC. This sequence encodes CATSISRGSGANVLTF.

The chain links TRBV19 to TRBJ2-1, with D perhaps TRBD1 (6 bases). The CDR3 loop spans 14 amino acids. Germline CDR1 is LNHDA and CDR2 is SQIVND (reference sequence). Trimming took off 3 bases at V and 15 bases at J, with 21 bases between the two ends. The CDR3 sequence: CASSITRDTSPPFF. The CDR3 nucleotides are TGTGCCAGTAGTATCACCCGGGACACGAGCCCCCCGTTCTTC.

This chain connects TRBV9 to TRBJ2-1, with TRBD1 matching over 7 bases. The CDR3 has 17 residues. The germline gives CDR1 SGDLS, CDR2 YYNGEE. Trimming took 3 bases from V and 3 from J; bases not matched to a gene: 12. CDR3 amino acids: CASSGTQGESFYNEQFF. Here the CDR3 DNA reads TGTGCCAGCAGCGGGACTCAGGGGGAATCGTTCTACAATGAGCAGTTCTTC.

CDR3 nucleotides: TGCGCCAGCAGCTCGGGAGGAACTAATGAAAAACTGTTTTTT. Its translation: CASSSGGTNEKLFF. This chain joins TRBV5-1 and TRBJ1-4; D is unresolved. Trimming removed 3 bases from V and 1 base from J, with 7 bases in between. The length of the CDR3 is 14 residues. From germline, CDR1 is SGHRS and CDR2 YFSETQ.

The chain couples TRBV4-3 to TRBJ2-2; the match to TRBD1 covers 10 bases. After removal of 0 bases from V and 3 bases from J, the junction contained 10 bases not matched to a gene. Germline-derived CDR1 and CDR2 are LGHNA and YSLEER. The CDR3 sequence is 19 residues long. The CDR3: CASSQDPPGTGDYTGELFF. CDR3 DNA: TGCGCCAGCAGCCAAGATCCTCCTGGGACAGGGGACTACACCGGGGAGCTGTTTTTT.

The CDR3 here is CASSLIGTSPRNEQFF. CDR3 in DNA: TGTGCCAGCAGCCTAATAGGGACTAGCCCCCGGAATGAGCAGTTCTTC. The V gene is TRBV7-9, the J gene TRBJ2-1, with 9 bases identical to TRBD2. This CDR3 has 16 amino acids. Looked up from germline, CDR1 is SEHNR and CDR2 is FQNEAQ (reference sequence). The junction had 12 bases not matched to a gene; V was cut back by 5 bases and J by 7 bases.

This chain connects TRBV7-7 to TRBJ2-6; D is unclear. CDR1 is SSHAT and CDR2 is FNYEAQ in the germline V gene (reference sequence). V lost 5 bases to trimming and J lost 5 bases, with 22 bases between them. The CDR3 totals 18 residues. The chain's CDR3 is CASSALCKPQSRANVLTF. The DNA of the CDR3 is TGTGCCAGCAGCGCTCTGTGTAAGCCACAAAGTCGGGCCAACGTCCTGACTTTC.

The rearrangement links TRBV14 to TRBJ1-1; D gene ambiguous. The CDR3 spans 12 residues. The V gene's germline CDR1 is SGHDN and CDR2 FVKESK. Trimming took off 3 bases at V and 1 base at J, with 3 bases between the two ends. CDR3 region: CASSQGNTEAFF. The CDR3 nucleotides are TGTGCCAGCAGCCAGGGGAACACTGAAGCTTTCTTT.

The V and J genes are TRBV7-9 and TRBJ1-4; a possible D gene is TRBD1 (5 bases). Trimming shortened V by 4 bases and J by 1 base, and 13 bases separated the two germline ends. The CDR3 is made up of 16 amino acids. CDR1 and CDR2 from the germline V gene are SEHNR and FQNEAQ (reference sequence). The CDR3 here is CASSSTQGLTNEKLFF. The DNA of the CDR3 is TGTGCCAGCAGCTCCACCCAGGGTTTAACTAATGAAAAACTGTTTTTT.

The V call is TRBV9, the J call TRBJ1-1; D unclear. The germline V gene encodes CDR1 SGDLS and CDR2 YYNGEE. The CDR3 is made up of 13 amino acids. Trimming stripped 0 bases from V and 2 bases from J, with 5 bases between. CDR3: CASSVAPNTEAFF. The CDR3 coding sequence is TGTGCCAGCAGCGTAGCCCCTAACACTGAAGCTTTCTTT. The full variable domain, in which reference TRBV9 and TRBJ1-1 provide the parts outside the CDR3, is DSGVTQTPKHLITATGQRVTLRCSPRSGDLSVYWYQQSLDQGLQFLIQYYNGEERAKGNILERFSAQQFPDLHSELNLSSLELGDSALYFCASSVAPNTEAFFGQGTRLTVV.

This rearrangement joins TRBV4-3 to TRBJ2-5; 9 bases fit TRBD1. This CDR3 spans 14 amino acids. J gave up 4 bases and V 5 bases, and 5 bases lay outside the gene matches. The germline V gene encodes CDR1 LGHNA and CDR2 YSLEER. The CDR3: CASSTQGAGETQYF. CDR3 DNA: TGCGCCAGCAGCACACAGGGGGCTGGAGAGACCCAGTACTTC.

Within the sample, this clone is hyperexpanded. CDR3 DNA: TGTGCCAGCAGTGATAGCAGACGCGGTACGCAGTATTTT. Protein sequence: CASSDSRRGTQYF. This chain links TRBV6-1 with TRBJ2-3; no definite D call. With 3 bases removed from V and 8 bases from J, the gap between germline ends came to 12 bases. The germline gives CDR1 MNHNS, CDR2 SASEGT. The CDR3 runs 13 residues.

CDR3 region: CAISGEGCRQSRANVLTF. The CDR3 bases are TGTGCCATCAGTGGCGAGGGCTGTAGACAAAGTCGGGCCAACGTCCTGACTTTC. This sequence joins TRBV10-3 and TRBJ2-6; D might be TRBD2 (5 bases). Trimming stripped 4 bases from V and 5 bases from J, with 21 bases between. Per germline, CDR1 ENHRY and CDR2 SYGVKD. The CDR3 length is 18 residues.

The CDR3 protein is CASMRRETTDTQYF. CDR3 coding DNA: TGTGCCAGCATGCGGCGGGAGACCACAGATACGCAGTATTTT. The gene calls are TRBV2 and TRBJ2-3; 7 positions agree with TRBD2. This CDR3 has 14 residues. From germline, CDR1 is SNHLY and CDR2 FYNNEI. After removal of 7 bases from V and 2 bases from J, the junction contained 6 bases not matched to a gene.

Of note for this clone: The germline gene is not matched at one end of the junction; a read error may be the cause. This CDR3 is also generated by other DNA sequences in the sample. The chain employs TRBV6-1 and TRBJ1-4; no definite D call. The CDR3 spans 15 residues. CDR1 is MNHNS and CDR2 is SASEGT in the germline V gene. The CDR3 DNA is TGTGCCAGCAGTGTTGAGACACGGAGTAATGAGAAACTGTTTTTT. Protein sequence: CASSVETRSNEKLFF.

This chain joins TRBV30 and TRBJ2-5; 7 bases align to TRBD1. V lost 4 bases, J lost 3 bases, and 8 bases stayed unmatched. Germline lookup yields CDR1 GTSNPN and CDR2 SVGIG (reference sequence). There are 14 residues in the CDR3. CDR3 DNA: TGTGCCTGGAACTCCGGGACAGACGAAGAGACCCAGTACTTC. As protein: CAWNSGTDEETQYF.

The gene calls are TRBV2 and TRBJ2-2, with D possibly being TRBD1 or TRBD2 (5 bases each). The CDR3 extends over 13 amino acids. Trimming stripped 9 bases from V and 5 bases from J, with 13 bases between. CDR1 and CDR2 from the germline V gene are SNHLY and FYNNEI. The CDR3, as DNA: TGTGCCAGTGCCCTGAGGGGTACCGGGGAGCTGTTTTTT. Translation: CASALRGTGELFF.

The rearrangement links TRBV7-8 to TRBJ2-2, with D unclear. CDR1 and CDR2 from the germline V gene are SGHVS and FQNEAQ. V dropped 3 bases and J dropped 3 bases, with 5 bases sitting between them. The CDR3 has 13 residues. CDR3 sequence (DNA): TGTGCCAGCAGCTTCGGACACACCGGGGAGCTGTTTTTT. It encodes CASSFGHTGELFF.

The V gene is TRBV7-2, the J gene TRBJ2-2; the match to TRBD2 covers 10 bases. Unmatched junction bases numbered 5, after V lost 5 bases and J lost 5 bases. Germline V lookup: CDR1 SGHTA, CDR2 FQGNSA. The CDR3 runs to 15 residues. The CDR3 spells CASSGAGGPTGELFF. Here the CDR3 DNA reads TGTGCCAGCAGCGGAGCGGGAGGGCCGACCGGGGAGCTGTTTTTT.

About this clone itself: Other nucleotide sequences in the sample specify the same CDR3. J is TRBJ1-4 and V is TRBV6-1; D not resolved. Germline CDR1 is MNHNS and CDR2 is SASEGT. This CDR3 contains 15 residues. Deletions cut 4 bases from V and 4 bases from J, with 13 bases between. CDR3 nucleotides: TGTGCCAGCAGTGTTGAGACACGGAGTAATGAAAAACTGTTTTTT. Translated: CASSVETRSNEKLFF.

About this clone itself: At one end the junction does not follow the germline gene, possibly because of a read error. The gene calls are TRBV7-7 and TRBJ2-6; TRBD2 matches at 7 bases. Germline lookup yields CDR1 SSHAT and CDR2 FNYEAQ (reference sequence). This CDR3 is built from 18 residues. The CDR3 DNA reads TGCGCCAGCAGCGGGAATGTAGTGCCACAAAGTCGGGCCAACGTCCTGACTTTC. This encodes CASSGNVVPQSRANVLTF.

The gene calls are TRBV23-1 and TRBJ2-1; unclear D gene. TRBV23-1 is an ORF, and what it does is uncertain. Deletions cut 4 bases from V and 12 bases from J, with 16 bases between. The CDR3 loop spans 13 amino acids. DNA for the CDR3: TGCGCCAGCAGTCCCAAAGGGCAATTTGGGCAGTTCTTC. Amino acid sequence: CASSPKGQFGQFF.

The V call is TRBV7-9, the J call TRBJ2-2; TRBD2 is a possible D gene (6 bases). With 7 bases removed from V and 3 bases from J, the gap between germline ends came to 12 bases. The CDR3 sequence is 14 residues long. Germline loops: CDR1 SEHNR, CDR2 FQNEAQ (reference sequence). CDR3: CASMRDGYTGELFF. The CDR3 nucleotides read TGTGCCAGCATGCGGGATGGATACACCGGGGAGCTGTTTTTT.

The V and J genes are TRBV11-2 and TRBJ1-5, with D perhaps TRBD1 (5 bases). The V and J ends lost 5 bases and 4 bases respectively, with 12 bases between them. The CDR3 has 14 residues. Germline-derived CDR1 and CDR2 are SGHAT and FQNNGV. The chain's CDR3 is CASSVGAPNQPQHF. The CDR3 DNA follows: TGTGCCAGCAGCGTCGGGGCTCCAAATCAGCCCCAGCATTTT.

The chain has TRBV5-1 and TRBJ2-7; TRBD2 agrees at 9 bases. From germline, CDR1 is SGHRS and CDR2 YFSETQ. This CDR3 has 14 residues. Trimming removed 5 bases from V and 6 bases from J; junction bases left unmatched: 9. CDR3 DNA: TGCGCCAGCAGGGGGGCTAGCGGGGACCCCGAGCAGTACTTC. Translated, it gives CASRGASGDPEQYF.

The chain links TRBV4-2 to TRBJ1-4; TRBD1 agrees at 8 bases. The CDR3 has 17 amino acids. The ends lost 2 bases at V and 8 bases at J; junction bases unmatched: 13. The germline CDR1 and CDR2 sequences are LGHNA and YNFKEQ. In nucleotides, the CDR3 is TGTGCCAGCAGCCAAAAAGTCCAGGGGGCGATTAGGGAAAAACTGTTTTTT. Translation: CASSQKVQGAIREKLFF.

This chain connects TRBV29-1 to TRBJ1-2; D gene uncertain. CDR3 length: 13 residues. CDR1 and CDR2 from the germline V gene are SQVTM and ANQGSEA. Trimming stripped 3 bases from V and 1 base from J, with 9 bases between. CDR3 loop: CSVDRQVNYGYTF. CDR3 DNA sequence: TGCAGCGTTGATAGGCAGGTTAACTATGGCTACACCTTC.

The genes are TRBV29-1 and TRBJ2-2, with 9 positions matching TRBD1. This CDR3 has 14 residues. V shed 5 bases, J shed 7 bases, and the junction held 8 bases outside the gene matches. Germline assignment: CDR1 SQVTM and CDR2 ANQGSEA. CDR3 DNA: TGCAGCGTTTCCCCGACAGGGGGGATCGGGGAGCTGTTTTTT. It yields the protein CSVSPTGGIGELFF.